A selection of T cell receptor beta chains follows, all from one sample in a study of blood T cell repertoires in COVID-19. Sequenced by immunoSEQ multiplex PCR; TCRdb stores in-frame clones only, minus some. The data contain under 250,000 clones, approximately 85% of them singletons. The specimen was PBMCs or T cells enriched from blood (not recorded which). These receptors came from a woman between 50 and 59 years old with acute COVID-19. The CDR3 runs from the conserved cysteine through the conserved F or W. A D gene is named only where the DNA matches it firmly. Rows give clone size only sometimes, using once, few, many, or a class for an expanded clone.

>TRBJ1-6|TRBV4-1|NA|few
CASSQNPGLVSSPLHF
TGCGCCAGCAGCCAAAATCCAGGGTTGGTTAGTTCACCCCTCCACTTT
>TRBJ1-3|TRBV9|NA|once
CASSVGASSSGNTIYF
TGTGCCAGCAGCGTAGGAGCCTCGAGCTCTGGAAACACCATATATTTT
>TRBJ1-5|TRBV6-5|NA|NA
CASSYSKARGQPQHF
TGTGCCAGCAGTTACTCGAAGGCACGAGGACAGCCCCAGCATTTT
>TRBJ1-2|TRBV4-2|TRBD1|NA
CASSQDEQGANGYTF
TGTGCCAGCAGCCAAGATGAGCAGGGGGCCAATGGCTACACCTTC
>TRBJ2-1|TRBV7-3|TRBD1|NA
CASSLDRVNEQFF
TGTGCCAGCAGCCTGGACAGGGTTAATGAGCAGTTCTTC
>TRBJ2-5|TRBV9|TRBD2|NA
CASSVRLAGNLGTQYF
TGTGCCAGCAGCGTACGACTAGCGGGGAACCTAGGGACCCAGTACTTC
>TRBJ2-7|TRBV7-9|TRBD1|NA
CASSSGPGQGHEQYF
TGTGCCAGCAGCTCAGGACCGGGACAGGGACACGAGCAGTACTTC
>TRBJ1-2|TRBV19|TRBD1|NA
CASSQNRGGLRNGYTF
TGTGCCAGTAGTCAAAACAGGGGAGGCTTGAGGAATGGCTACACCTTC
>TRBJ1-5|TRBV6-1|NA|few
CASSARVTGYSNQPQHF
TGTGCCAGCAGTGCTAGAGTTACAGGTTATAGCAATCAGCCCCAGCATTTT
>TRBJ1-2|TRBV6-6|NA|NA
CASIWGHLSTNYGYTF
TGTGCCAGCATTTGGGGACACCTTTCAACTAACTATGGCTACACCTTC
>TRBJ1-1|TRBV2|TRBD1|NA
CASSARTGAQTEAFF
TGTGCCAGCAGTGCCCGGACAGGGGCCCAGACTGAAGCTTTCTTT
>TRBJ1-2|TRBV30|NA|NA
CAWTRPRDFNYGYTF
TGTGCCTGGACTCGACCCAGGGACTTTAACTATGGCTACACCTTC
>TRBJ2-3|TRBV30|TRBD2|NA
CAWSVSRLAGGSTDTQYF
TGTGCCTGGAGCGTTTCCCGCTTAGCGGGGGGGAGCACAGATACGCAGTATTTT
>TRBJ1-5|TRBV10-3|NA|NA
CAIGLAGDDQPQHF
TGTGCCATCGGATTGGCAGGGGATGATCAGCCCCAGCATTTT
>TRBJ1-4|TRBV7-2|TRBD1|NA
CASSRGGDRGNEKLFF
TGTGCCAGCAGCCGGGGCGGGGACAGGGGGAATGAAAAACTGTTTTTT
>TRBJ1-1|TRBV5-1|NA|NA
CASSPPGRTEAFF
TGCGCCAGCAGCCCACCAGGGAGGACTGAAGCTTTCTTT
>TRBJ1-2|TRBV7-2|TRBD1|NA
CASSSTGTGAFHYGYTF
TGTGCCAGCAGCTCCACCGGGACAGGGGCTTTCCACTATGGCTACACCTTC
>TRBJ1-1|TRBV5-5|TRBD1|NA
CASSLADRDTEAFF
TGTGCCAGCAGCTTGGCGGACAGGGACACTGAAGCTTTCTTT
>TRBJ1-4|TRBV7-8|TRBD1|NA
CASSAYRGPNEKLFF
TGTGCCAGCAGCGCCTACAGGGGACCTAATGAAAAACTGTTTTTT
>TRBJ1-1|TRBV29-1|NA|NA
CSLRRGGVNTEAFF
TGCAGCCTAAGAAGGGGGGGAGTGAACACTGAAGCTTTCTTT
>TRBJ1-3|TRBV3-1/TRBV3-2|NA|NA
CASSGSGSGNTIYF
TGTGCCAGCAGCGGCAGTGGTTCCGGAAACACCATATATTTT
>TRBJ1-3|TRBV4-1|NA|NA
CASSQDQGGFRPGNTIYF
TGCGCCAGCAGCCAAGATCAGGGCGGATTCCGGCCCGGAAACACCATATATTTT
>TRBJ2-7|TRBV9|TRBD1|NA
CASSDRGYEQYF
TGTGCCAGCAGCGACAGGGGCTACGAGCAGTACTTC
>TRBJ2-1|TRBV27|NA|NA
CASSFGGARYNEQFF
TGTGCCAGCAGTTTTGGGGGGGCGAGGTACAATGAGCAGTTCTTC
>TRBJ1-2|TRBV9|NA|once
CASSVAPEAPYGYTF
TGTGCCAGCAGCGTAGCGCCCGAAGCCCCCTATGGCTACACCTTC
>TRBJ1-2|TRBV5-1|NA|NA
CASSLDSFYGYTF
TGCGCCAGCAGCCTGGACAGTTTCTATGGCTACACCTTC
>TRBJ1-2|TRBV4-3|TRBD1|NA
CASSLGQGEYGYTF
TGCGCCAGCAGCCTCGGACAGGGTGAATATGGCTACACCTTC
>TRBJ2-7|TRBV12-3/TRBV12-4|NA|NA
CASRTQDSGVKYF
TGTGCCAGCAGAACCCAGGACAGTGGGGTGAAGTACTTC
>TRBJ2-7|TRBV29-1|TRBD1|NA
CSVEVIKTGGFSYEQYF
TGCAGCGTTGAAGTGATCAAGACAGGGGGCTTCTCCTACGAGCAGTACTTC
>TRBJ2-3|TRBV7-9|TRBD1|NA
CASSPGQKDTQYF
TGTGCCAGCAGCCCGGGACAGAAAGATACGCAGTATTTT
>TRBJ1-2|TRBV27|NA|NA
CASSPGFSANYGYTF
TGTGCCAGCAGCCCAGGGTTTTCGGCTAACTATGGCTACACCTTC
>TRBJ2-1|TRBV30|TRBD1|NA
CAWRDRGDEQFF
TGTGCCTGGCGGGACAGGGGGGATGAGCAGTTCTTC
>TRBJ2-1|TRBV12-5|TRBD2|NA
CASGLTSGGASEQFF
TGTGCTAGTGGTTTAACTAGCGGGGGGGCTAGTGAGCAGTTCTTC
>TRBJ1-2|TRBV29-1|TRBD1|NA
CSVDGGQATPRGYTF
TGCAGCGTTGACGGCGGACAGGCCACCCCCCGCGGCTACACCTTC
>TRBJ1-2|TRBV5-4|TRBD1|NA
CASSPRQGNYGYTF
TGTGCCAGCAGTCCGAGACAGGGGAACTATGGCTACACCTTC
>TRBJ1-1|TRBV7-2|TRBD1|NA
CASSLERDRGVLNTEAFF
TGTGCCAGCAGCTTAGAGCGTGACAGGGGAGTCCTGAACACTGAAGCTTTCTTT
>TRBJ1-1|TRBV28|TRBD1|few
CASSKTQGMNTEAFF
TGTGCCAGCAGCAAAACACAGGGGATGAACACTGAAGCTTTCTTT